A single sample is the source of the 17 T cell receptor beta chains below, sequenced in a study of T cells in Graves' hyperthyroidism and ophthalmopathy (dated by TCRdb to the late 2010s). Library construction relied on multiplex PCR. The listed sequencing device is Illumina HiSeq 2000. The TCR beta CDR3 regions were amplified from the RNA transcripts. For the first round of RT-PCR on the TCR CDR3, the HTBI primer set was used together with the Qiagen OneStep RT-PCR kit. TCRdb took the public reads, trimmed them with fastp at Q25, ran MiXCR for clone calling and kept in-frame beta chains. A single entry per CDR3 protein holds the most common genes and DNA from its merged rows. The table for this sample lists hundreds of thousands of distinct CDR3 sequences; approximately 40% of them were counted only once. Of the sample, 7% to 10% is held by the ten largest clones. Material: blood. These receptors originate from a man in his late teens or twenties with Graves' hyperthyroidism.

This clonotype was counted at least ten times. The V gene is TRBV20-1, the J gene TRBJ2-7; TRBD2 agrees at 13 bases. V shed 5 bases, J shed 2 bases, and the junction held 3 bases outside the gene matches. CDR1 and CDR2 (germline): DFQATT, SNEGSKA (reference sequence). The CDR3 has 14 amino acids. This chain's CDR3 is CSASGTSGTYEQYF. CDR3 sequence (DNA): TGCAGTGCTTCCGGGACTAGCGGGACCTACGAGCAGTACTTC.

There are a few counts of this clonotype. This chain uses TRBV13 with TRBJ2-7; TRBD1 or TRBD2 may be the D gene (5 bases each). The CDR3 totals 16 residues. Trimming removed 3 bases from V and 6 bases from J, with 21 bases in between. CDR1 PRHDT and CDR2 FYEKMQ come from the germline V gene (reference sequence). The CDR3 DNA reads as TGTGCCAGCAGCTTCAGCTTCGGGACCCACGGAAGCGAGCAGTACTTC. It encodes CASSFSFGTHGSEQYF.

V usage is TRBV2 and J usage is TRBJ1-1; tentatively, D is TRBD1 (6 bases). The V end was cut by 7 bases, the J end by 1 base, with 19 bases between. Per germline, CDR1 SNHLY and CDR2 FYNNEI. The CDR3 is 16 amino acids. CDR3 in DNA: TGTGCCAGCAACGTCGGACGGGACATTGGGAACACTGAAGCTTTCTTT. Translation: CASNVGRDIGNTEAFF. Combining the CDR3 with reference TRBV2 and TRBJ1-1 gives the whole variable domain EPEVTQTPSHQVTQMGQEVILRCVPISNHLYFYWYRQILGQKVEFLVSFYNNEISEKSEIFDDQFSVERPDGSNFTLKIRSTKLEDSAMYFCASNVGRDIGNTEAFFGQGTRLTVV.

The chain's CDR3 is CASRPGTGTLNTEAFF. CDR3 sequence (DNA): TGTGCCAGCAGACCTGGGACAGGGACTCTGAACACTGAAGCTTTCTTT. The chain combines TRBV25-1 with TRBJ1-1, with 9 bases matching TRBD1. Trimming took 6 bases from V and 0 from J; bases not matched to a gene: 8. The germline V gene has CDR1 MGHDK and CDR2 SYGVNS. This CDR3 has 16 amino acids.

As to this clonotype: A much larger clonotype is one base distant, so this may be a read error. The chain employs TRBV10-3 and TRBJ1-4, with 7 nucleotides matching TRBD1. There are 15 residues in the CDR3. The germline V gene encodes CDR1 ENHRY and CDR2 SYGVKD. CDR3 sequence reads: CAISENDREDEKLLF. DNA of the CDR3: TGTGCCATCAGTGAGAACGACAGGGAGGATGAAAAACTGCTTTTT.

The J gene is TRBJ2-5, the V gene TRBV7-8, with D perhaps TRBD2 (6 bases). Trimming took 0 bases from V and 5 from J, leaving 13 bases between them. CDR1 is SGHVS and CDR2 is FQNEAQ in the germline V gene. The CDR3 has 15 residues. CDR3 nucleotide sequence: TGTGCCAGCAGCTTAGCGTGGCCCCGGGGGGAGACCCAGTACTTC. Its protein is CASSLAWPRGETQYF.

About this clonotype: Possible read error: a much larger clone is one base away. The rearrangement uses TRBV7-3 and TRBJ2-5, with 16 bases matching TRBD2. The CDR3 consists of 14 residues. With V trimmed by 4 bases and J by 13 bases, 6 bases remained unmatched. The germline V gene encodes CDR1 SGHTA and CDR2 FQGTGA. The CDR3 bases are TGTGCCAGCAGCTACGGGACTAGCGGGAGGGTCCTGTACTTC. It is translated as CASSYGTSGRVLYF.

This clonotype has just a few counts. The CDR3 DNA reads as TGTGCCAGCAGCCTACAGGGGGTCCACGAGCAGTACTTC. Amino acid sequence: CASSLQGVHEQYF. The genes are TRBV2 and TRBJ2-7; the match to TRBD1 covers 8 bases. Trimming cost V 6 bases and J 5 bases; bases outside gene matches: 6. Germline values: CDR1 SNHLY, CDR2 FYNNEI. This CDR3 has 13 residues.

The chain links TRBV7-2 to TRBJ2-2; D gene unclear. Trimming stripped 4 bases from V and 5 bases from J, with 11 bases between. CDR1 is SGHTA and CDR2 is FQGNSA in the germline V gene. The length of the CDR3 is 14 residues. The CDR3 DNA reads as TGTGCCAGCAGCTCTGACCCCCCGACCGGGGAGCTGTTTTTT. It translates to CASSSDPPTGELFF.

The gene calls are TRBV6-6 and TRBJ2-5, with D possibly being TRBD1 (6 bases). The CDR3 is made up of 12 amino acids. The V and J ends lost 6 bases and 5 bases respectively, with 10 bases between them. Germline V lookup: CDR1 MNHNY, CDR2 SVGAGI (reference sequence). This chain's CDR3 is CASRSDRETQYF. The DNA for the CDR3 is TGTGCCAGCAGAAGTGACAGGGAGACCCAGTACTTC.

The chain has TRBV5-1 and TRBJ2-2; 9 bases match TRBD1. The CDR3 spans 16 residues. Germline V gene sequence: CDR1 SGHRS, CDR2 YFSETQ. The V and J ends lost 4 bases and 6 bases, in that order; junction bases with no gene match: 10. DNA for the CDR3: TGCGCCAGCAGCGTCGCCGGGACAGGGAGATCCGGGGAGCTGTTTTTT. Translating gives CASSVAGTGRSGELFF.

The table lists this clonotype with many counts. The V call is TRBV20-1, the J call TRBJ2-7; D is perhaps TRBD2 (5 bases). Trimming cost V 3 bases and J 5 bases, with 14 bases left between them. This CDR3 has 13 residues. The germline V gene has CDR1 DFQATT and CDR2 SNEGSKA (reference sequence). The CDR3 sequence: CSASPASLNEQYF. The CDR3 DNA reads TGCAGTGCTAGTCCGGCTAGCTTGAACGAGCAGTACTTC.

This clonotype occurred many times. The junction departs from the called germline gene at one end, perhaps through a read error. V and J are TRBV7-7 and TRBJ2-7; either TRBD1 or TRBD2 may fit D (6 bases each). Germline V gives CDR1 SSHAT, CDR2 FNYEAQ (reference sequence). This CDR3 has 16 residues. Written as DNA, the CDR3 is TGTGCTAGCAGACTAGGGAGTGGGACACCCTGCTACGAGCAGTACTTC. Protein sequence: CASRLGSGTPCYEQYF.

The V call is TRBV5-1, the J call TRBJ1-1; 8 nucleotides line up with TRBD1. Unmatched junction bases numbered 15, after V lost 4 bases and J lost 1 base. This CDR3 comprises 18 residues. Germline CDR1 reads SGHRS; CDR2 reads YFSETQ. This chain's CDR3 is CASSHDPPGGIGNTEAFF. CDR3 nucleotides: TGCGCCAGCAGCCACGACCCTCCAGGGGGCATCGGGAACACTGAAGCTTTCTTT.

The V gene is TRBV10-3, the J gene TRBJ2-3, with 11 nucleotides matching TRBD2. Per the germline V gene, CDR1 is ENHRY and CDR2 is SYGVKD. Germline trimming cut 10 bases from V and 2 bases from J; bases unmatched to any gene: 11. The CDR3 runs to 16 residues. The CDR3 coding sequence is TGTGCCAGCAGCCCGGGACTAGCGGAGGTCACAGATACGCAGTATTTT. It specifies CASSPGLAEVTDTQYF.

V and J are TRBV29-1 and TRBJ2-7; D possibly corresponds to TRBD2 (5 bases). The CDR3 covers 12 residues. Germline V lookup: CDR1 SQVTM, CDR2 ANQGSEA. Trimming cost V 8 bases and J 2 bases, with 13 bases left between them. The CDR3 reads CSYVGGPYEQYF. The CDR3 DNA sequence: TGCAGCTACGTCGGCGGGCCCTACGAGCAGTACTTC.

The chain recombines TRBV2 with TRBJ2-1; 10 bases are shared with TRBD2. The CDR3 is 14 residues long. Per the germline V gene, CDR1 is SNHLY and CDR2 is FYNNEI. The V and J ends lost 5 bases and 5 bases, in that order; junction bases with no gene match: 3. The CDR3: CASSWTSGHNEQFF. The CDR3, as DNA: TGTGCCAGCAGTTGGACTAGCGGTCACAATGAGCAGTTCTTC.